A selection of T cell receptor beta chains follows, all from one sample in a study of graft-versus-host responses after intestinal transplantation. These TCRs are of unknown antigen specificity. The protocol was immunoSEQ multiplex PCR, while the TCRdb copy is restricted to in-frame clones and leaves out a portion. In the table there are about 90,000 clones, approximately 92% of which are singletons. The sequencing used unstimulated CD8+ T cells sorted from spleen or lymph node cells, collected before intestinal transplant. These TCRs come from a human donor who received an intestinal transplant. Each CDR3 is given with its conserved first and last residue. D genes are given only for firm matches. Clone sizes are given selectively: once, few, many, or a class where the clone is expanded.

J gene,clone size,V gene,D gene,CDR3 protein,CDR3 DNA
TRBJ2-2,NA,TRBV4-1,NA,CASSPSNTGELFF,TGCGCCAGCAGCCCCTCGAACACCGGGGAGCTGTTTTTT
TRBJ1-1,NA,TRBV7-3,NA,CASQRGWNTEAFF,TGTGCCAGTCAAAGGGGATGGAACACTGAAGCTTTCTTT
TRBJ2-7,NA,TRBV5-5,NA,CASSHGISYEQYF,TGTGCCAGCAGCCACGGGATCTCCTACGAGCAGTACTTC
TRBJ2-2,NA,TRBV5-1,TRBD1,CASGTMTGSSTGELFF,TGCGCCAGCGGCACCATGACAGGGTCAAGCACCGGGGAGCTGTTTTTT
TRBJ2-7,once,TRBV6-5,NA,CASSYFDRTYEQYF,TGTGCCAGCAGTTACTTTGACAGGACCTACGAGCAGTACTTC
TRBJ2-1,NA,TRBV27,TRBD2,CASKLAGSYNEQFF,TGTGCCAGCAAACTAGCGGGCTCCTACAATGAGCAGTTCTTC
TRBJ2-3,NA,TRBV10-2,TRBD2,CASTSGGSTDTQYF,TGCGCCAGCACCAGCGGGGGTAGCACAGATACGCAGTATTTT
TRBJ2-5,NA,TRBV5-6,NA,CASSWTETEETQYF,TGTGCCAGCAGCTGGACAGAAACTGAAGAGACCCAGTACTTC
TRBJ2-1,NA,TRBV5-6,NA,CASSLVGYGMQFF,TGTGCCAGCAGCTTGGTGGGCTACGGCATGCAGTTCTTC
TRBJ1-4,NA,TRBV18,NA,CASSPFTLAATNEKLFF,TGTGCCAGCTCACCCTTTACGCTGGCTGCAACTAATGAAAAACTGTTTTTT
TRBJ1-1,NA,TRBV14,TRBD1,CASSLDRGTEAFF,TGTGCCAGCAGCCTTGACAGGGGAACTGAAGCTTTCTTT
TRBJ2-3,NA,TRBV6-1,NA,CASSEGGPSTDTQYF,TGTGCCAGCAGTGAAGGTGGCCCTAGCACAGATACGCAGTATTTT
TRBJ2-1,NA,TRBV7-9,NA,CASSLTSDKSYNEQFF,TGTGCCAGCAGCCTAACGTCGGACAAATCCTACAATGAGCAGTTCTTC
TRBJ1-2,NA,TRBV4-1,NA,CASSQVEGTYGYTF,TGCGCCAGCAGCCAAGTCGAGGGCACCTATGGCTACACCTTC
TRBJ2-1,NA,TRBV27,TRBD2,CAGSTAGTSGPNEQFF,TGTGCCGGCAGTACCGCCGGGACTAGCGGCCCCAATGAGCAGTTCTTC
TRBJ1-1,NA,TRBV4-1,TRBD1,CASSQTGGVPEAFF,TGCGCCAGCAGCCAAACAGGGGGCGTACCTGAAGCTTTCTTT
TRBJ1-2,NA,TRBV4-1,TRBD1,CASSLVGQPYGYTF,TGCGCCAGCAGCCTCGTGGGACAGCCATATGGCTACACCTTC
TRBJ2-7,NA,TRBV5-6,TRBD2,CASSSGLAGIYEQYF,TGTGCCAGCAGCTCGGGACTAGCGGGCATCTACGAGCAGTACTTC
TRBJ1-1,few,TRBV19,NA,CASSIGTANTEAFF,TGTGCCAGTAGTATAGGGACAGCGAACACTGAAGCTTTCTTT
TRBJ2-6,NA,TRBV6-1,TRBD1,CANGQGLSGANVLTF,TGTGCCAACGGACAGGGTCTCTCTGGGGCCAACGTCCTGACTTTC
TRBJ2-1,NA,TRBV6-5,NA,CASSSKGEPFYNEQFF,TGTGCCAGCAGTTCAAAGGGGGAGCCTTTCTACAATGAGCAGTTCTTC
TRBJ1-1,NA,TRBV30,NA,CAWSVDSLNTEAFF,TGTGCCTGGAGTGTGGACTCCTTGAACACTGAAGCTTTCTTT
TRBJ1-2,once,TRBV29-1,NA,CSVETGLYGYTF,TGCAGCGTGGAGACAGGCCTCTATGGCTACACCTTC
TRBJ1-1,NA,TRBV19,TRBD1,CASSVLSGGSTEAFF,TGTGCCAGTAGTGTCCTCTCAGGGGGAAGCACTGAAGCTTTCTTT
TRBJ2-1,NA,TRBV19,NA,CASSMGGRGNEQFF,TGTGCCAGTAGTATGGGGGGCAGGGGGAATGAGCAGTTCTTC
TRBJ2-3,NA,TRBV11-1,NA,CASSLARGNTDTQYF,TGTGCCAGCAGCTTAGCCCGAGGGAACACAGATACGCAGTATTTT
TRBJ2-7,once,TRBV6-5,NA,CASSYSGGLRYEQYF,TGTGCCAGCAGTTACTCGGGGGGTCTGAGGTACGAGCAGTACTTC
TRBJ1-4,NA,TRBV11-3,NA,CASSSQNEKLFF,TGTGCCAGCAGCTCCCAGAATGAAAAACTGTTTTTT
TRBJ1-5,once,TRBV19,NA,CASSGGGNQPQHF,TGTGCCAGTAGTGGGGGAGGAAATCAGCCCCAGCATTTT
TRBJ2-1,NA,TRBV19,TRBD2,CASSIARTLAGGPSYNEQFF,TGTGCCAGTAGTATAGCCCGCACACTAGCGGGAGGGCCCTCCTACAATGAGCAGTTCTTC